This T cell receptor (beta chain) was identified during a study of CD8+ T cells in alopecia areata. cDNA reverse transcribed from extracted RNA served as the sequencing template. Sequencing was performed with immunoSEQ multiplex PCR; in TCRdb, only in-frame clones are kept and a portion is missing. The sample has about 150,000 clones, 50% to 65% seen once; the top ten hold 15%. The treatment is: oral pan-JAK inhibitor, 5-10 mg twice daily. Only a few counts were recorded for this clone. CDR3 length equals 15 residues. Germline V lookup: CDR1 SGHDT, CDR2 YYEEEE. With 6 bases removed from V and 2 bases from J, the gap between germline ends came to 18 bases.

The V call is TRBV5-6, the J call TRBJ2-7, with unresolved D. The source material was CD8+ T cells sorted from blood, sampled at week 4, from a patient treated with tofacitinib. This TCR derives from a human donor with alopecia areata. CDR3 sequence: CASNSRGPSPYEQYF. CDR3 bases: TGTGCCAGCAACTCGCGTGGCCCGTCCCCCTACGAGCAGTACTTC.